The 10 T cell receptor beta chains below all came from one sample that was sequenced in a study of beta chain features in type 1 diabetes (dated 2018 in TCRdb). What the work shows at the level of the full study, not this receptor alone: Type 1 diabetes patients showed a moderate but significant shortening of TCRB CDR3 length in all four CD4+ subsets.

Libraries were built with the immunoSEQ multiplex PCR assay. The entire isolated RNA was reverse transcribed using the High Capacity cDNA Reverse Transcription Kit, and thus expressed TCRB transcripts were sequenced. TCRdb retrieved this table from immuneACCESS and kept in-frame rearrangements only. Not all clones are present; in checked studies, unresolved V genes account for under half, and no reason is known for the remainder. The sample has some 150,000 clones on record, about 13% of them singletons. The biggest ten clones account for around 1.2% of the sample. The antigens for these receptors are not known. Sequencing input: central memory CD4+ T cells from blood. These receptors were collected from a man younger than 35 with type 1 diabetes.

The chain couples TRBV18 to TRBJ2-5; D may be TRBD1 (6 bases). The CDR3 sequence is 13 residues long. V was cut by 5 bases and J by 2 bases, with 9 bases left in between. CDR1 is KGHSH and CDR2 is LQKENI in the germline V gene. CDR3 sequence reads: CASSSGQQETQYF. The DNA for the CDR3 is TGTGCCAGCTCAAGTGGACAGCAAGAGACCCAGTACTTC.

This sequence joins TRBV29-1 and TRBJ2-3; D possibly corresponds to TRBD1 (5 bases). The CDR3 length is 12 residues. The V and J ends lost 5 bases and 7 bases respectively, with 13 bases between them. CDR1 and CDR2 (germline): SQVTM, ANQGSEA. The CDR3 nucleotides are TGCAGCGTTCCCTTGGGGCTTTATACGCAGTATTTT. As protein: CSVPLGLYTQYF.

The chain's CDR3 is CASSRGGREKLFF. The DNA for the CDR3 is TGTGCCAGCAGCCGAGGGGGACGAGAAAAACTGTTTTTT. The chain uses TRBV11-3 and TRBJ1-4, with D perhaps matching TRBD1 (6 bases). Trimming removed 5 bases from V and 8 bases from J, with 12 bases in between. The germline V gene has CDR1 SGHNT and CDR2 YENEEA. This CDR3 spans 13 amino acids.

The V and J genes are TRBV28 and TRBJ1-4, with unresolved D. CDR1 is MDHEN and CDR2 is SYDVKM in the germline V gene. There are 14 residues in the CDR3. Trimming cost V 6 bases and J 0 bases, with 8 bases left between them. CDR3 in DNA: TGTGCCAGCAGCCCGGTTACAACTAATGAAAAACTGTTTTTT. As protein: CASSPVTTNEKLFF.

This clone occurred a few times. This sequence joins TRBV2 and TRBJ2-7; D tentatively fits TRBD1 or TRBD2 (5 bases each). Germline values: CDR1 SNHLY, CDR2 FYNNEI. There are 13 residues in the CDR3. V was pared by 8 bases and J by 0 bases, with 11 bases between. The CDR3 protein is CASLPGSSYEQYF. The CDR3 region has the DNA TGTGCCAGCCTCCCAGGGAGCTCCTACGAGCAGTACTTC.

This clone was seen many times. The V call is TRBV14, the J call TRBJ1-6; TRBD1 matches at 7 bases. J gave up 7 bases and V 5 bases, and 8 bases lay outside the gene matches. From germline, CDR1 is SGHDN and CDR2 FVKESK. This CDR3 contains 15 residues. The CDR3 bases are TGTGCCAGCAGCAGACAGGGATCCCCGAATTCACCCCTCCACTTT. This sequence encodes CASSRQGSPNSPLHF.

V is TRBV7-2 and J is TRBJ1-5, with D maybe TRBD1 (5 bases). The V gene's germline CDR1 is SGHTA and CDR2 FQGNSA. The CDR3 totals 15 residues. Trimming pared 1 base from V and 8 bases from J, leaving 15 bases between. The CDR3 nucleotides are TGTGCCAGCAGCTTAGGGGTTTCAGGGAGGGAGCCCCAGCATTTT. Its protein product is CASSLGVSGREPQHF.

This clone was counted between two and nine times. The V gene is TRBV11-2, the J gene TRBJ1-1; D may be TRBD1 (6 bases). Germline V gene data show CDR1 as SGHAT and CDR2 as FQNNGV. The CDR3 extends over 18 amino acids. V was clipped by 7 bases and J by 4 bases, with 28 bases between them. The CDR3 coding sequence is TGTGCCAGCAACTCAATACAGGGAGCTTGGGTTTTAGGCACTGAAGCTTTCTTT. It encodes CASNSIQGAWVLGTEAFF.

The chain uses TRBV13 and TRBJ2-7; D is possibly TRBD1 (6 bases). CDR3 length: 14 amino acids. Trimming pared 5 bases from V and 3 bases from J, leaving 14 bases between. Germline values: CDR1 PRHDT, CDR2 FYEKMQ (reference sequence). The DNA of the CDR3 is TGTGCCAGCAGCCGACAGGTTGATAGCTACGAGCAGTACTTC. It translates to CASSRQVDSYEQYF.

This clone was seen more than once but under ten times. This chain links TRBV9 with TRBJ2-1, with no clear D. The V gene's germline CDR1 is SGDLS and CDR2 YYNGEE. The length of the CDR3 is 14 residues. The germline V and J ends were trimmed by 1 base and 5 bases, with 10 bases remaining between them. The CDR3 DNA reads TGTGCCAGCAGCGTATTGTTCGAGGACAATGAGCAGTTCTTC. Residues: CASSVLFEDNEQFF.